This T cell receptor (beta chain) was retrieved from a study of technical replicates of blood from a few donors. TCRdb keeps only in-frame clones here, not all; method: immunoSEQ multiplex PCR. The sample yields about 75,000 clones, 95% to 98% seen once. This sequence was found in a human donor in good health. Sequenced material: T cells isolated from PBMCs.

The CDR3 nucleotides read TGCGCCAGCAGTGGAGGCAGCTCTGGGGCCAACGTCCTGACTTTC. Translated, it gives CASSGGSSGANVLTF. The chain has TRBV10-1 and TRBJ2-6, with D unclear. Germline V gives CDR1 WNHNN, CDR2 SYGVQD (reference sequence). This CDR3 is 15 amino acids long. Trimming pared 4 bases from V and 0 bases from J, leaving 7 bases between.